The entry that follows covers one TCR beta chain sequence. This clone's antigen is unknown. No base qualities exist here, and no much larger clone lies one base off it. TCRbeta CDR3 regions were amplified from genomic DNA by means of the immunoSEQ Assay, a bias-controlled multiplex PCR. As for the original processing: The number of nucleated cells in each sample was estimated from the amplification of reference gene primers within the assay. To quantify the absolute abundance of each unique TCRbeta CDR3 rearrangement, sequence reads were collapsed and filtered. For each sample, productive Simpson clonality was calculated as the square root of Simpson's diversity index across productive rearrangements. TCRdb's version of the immuneACCESS table is confined to in-frame rearrangements and falls short of the full clone set. An unresolved V gene accounts for under half of the shortfall where checked; the remainder is of unknown origin. The DNA was the basis for D and trimming; V, J and clone size are from that table. For this sample there are 92,000 or so clones; roughly 88% appear just once. Over 0.45% of the sample belongs to the ten largest clones.

The record originates from a study of blood T cell repertoires in COVID-19 (dated by TCRdb to 2018 to 2020). About the study as a whole: Samples covering the acute and convalescent phases of COVID-19 were provided by collaborators in the United States, Italy and Spain. The repertoires were released in a freely available public database intended as a resource for research on the immune response to SARS-CoV-2. The prospective study material was composed of cDNA or gDNA derived from T cells, B-cell-depleted T cells, or PBMCs. The dataset comprised deeply sampled blood TCRbeta repertoires from subjects exposed to, actively infected with, or recovered from COVID-19. The sample metadata nearly always contained a de-identified subject ID, COVID-19 status, age in years and sex. The samples were drawn from the first 160 participants of the ongoing ImmuneRACE study and from 950 to 1,500 subjects provided by 6 global collaborators. HLA class I and class II types, where available, came from metadata supplied by the sample provider rather than from assay-based typing.

Beyond this particular receptor, the publication reports: How much clinical and demographic metadata was included differed by source and by participant, and the metadata was provided uncurated.

Each collaborating institution followed its own protocols to collect whole blood in K2EDTA tubes. For TCRbeta analysis, collaborators shipped samples as frozen whole blood, isolated PBMCs, or DNA extracted from either of those sample types. CDR1 and CDR2, looked up from the germline V gene (reference sequence), are SEHNR and FQNEAQ. Measured from the cysteine to the phenylalanine, the CDR3 is 17 residues long. Left in the record is the CDR3 DNA by itself, 51 bases read in frame from the first base. At the junction V is shortened by 5 bases and J by 7 bases; bases outside the gene matches: 15. This sequence originates from a man between 60 and 75 years old with acute or convalescent COVID-19. The chain employs TRBV7-9 and TRBJ1-4, with 8 central nucleotides matching TRBD1. The specimen sequenced was peripheral blood. Here is the DNA: TGTGCCAGCAGCCCAACCGGGACAGGCCATCTTGGTGAAAAACTGTTTTTT. Its coded protein is CASSPTGTGHLGEKLFF.